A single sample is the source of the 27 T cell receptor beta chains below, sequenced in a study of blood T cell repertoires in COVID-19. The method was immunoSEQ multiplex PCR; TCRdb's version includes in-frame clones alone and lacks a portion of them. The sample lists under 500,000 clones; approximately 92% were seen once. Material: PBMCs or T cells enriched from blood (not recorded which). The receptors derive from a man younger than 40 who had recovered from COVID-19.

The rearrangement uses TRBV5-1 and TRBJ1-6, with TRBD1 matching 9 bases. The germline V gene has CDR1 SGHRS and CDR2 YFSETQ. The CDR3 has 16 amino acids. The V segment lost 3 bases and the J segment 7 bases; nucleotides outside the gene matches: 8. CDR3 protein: CASSSFSGQGNSPLHF. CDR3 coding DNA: TGCGCCAGCAGCTCCTTCTCGGGACAGGGAAATTCACCCCTCCACTTT.

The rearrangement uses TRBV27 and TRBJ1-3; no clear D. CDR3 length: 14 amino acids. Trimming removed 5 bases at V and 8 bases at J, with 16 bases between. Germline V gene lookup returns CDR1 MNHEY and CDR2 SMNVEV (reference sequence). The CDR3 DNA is TGTGCCAGCAGTCCAACCTACCCCCTTCACACCATATATTTT. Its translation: CASSPTYPLHTIYF.

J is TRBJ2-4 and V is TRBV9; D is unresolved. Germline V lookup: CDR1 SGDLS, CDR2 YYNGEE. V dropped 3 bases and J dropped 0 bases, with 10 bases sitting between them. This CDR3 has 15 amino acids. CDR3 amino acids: CASSENGLAKNIQYF. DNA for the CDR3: TGTGCCAGCAGCGAAAACGGGTTAGCCAAAAACATTCAGTACTTC.

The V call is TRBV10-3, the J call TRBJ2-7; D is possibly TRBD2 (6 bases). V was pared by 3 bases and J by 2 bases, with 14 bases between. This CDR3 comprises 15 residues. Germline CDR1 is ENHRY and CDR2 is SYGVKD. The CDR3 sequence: CAISDYGTATYEQYF. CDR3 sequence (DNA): TGTGCCATCAGTGATTACGGGACTGCGACCTACGAGCAGTACTTC.

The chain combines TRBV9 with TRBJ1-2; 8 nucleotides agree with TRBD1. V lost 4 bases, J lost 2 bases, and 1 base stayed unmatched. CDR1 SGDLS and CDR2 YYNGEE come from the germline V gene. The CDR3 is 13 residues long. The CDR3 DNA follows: TGTGCCAGCAGCACAGGGGGGAACTATGGCTACACCTTC. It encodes CASSTGGNYGYTF.

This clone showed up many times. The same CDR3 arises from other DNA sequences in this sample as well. CDR3: CASSENAAYEQYF. In DNA form, the CDR3 reads TGTGCCAGCAGTGAAAACGCGGCCTACGAGCAGTACTTC. V gene TRBV25-1 combines with J gene TRBJ2-7; D not certain. Germline V gene sequence: CDR1 MGHDK, CDR2 SYGVNS. V was pared by 2 bases and J by 2 bases, with 7 bases between. The CDR3 extends over 13 amino acids.

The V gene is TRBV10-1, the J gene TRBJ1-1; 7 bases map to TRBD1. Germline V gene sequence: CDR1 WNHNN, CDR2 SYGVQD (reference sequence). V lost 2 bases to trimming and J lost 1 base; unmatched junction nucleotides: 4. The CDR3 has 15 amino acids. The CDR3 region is CASSEGTAENTEAFF. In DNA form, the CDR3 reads TGCGCCAGCAGTGAGGGGACAGCCGAGAACACTGAAGCTTTCTTT.

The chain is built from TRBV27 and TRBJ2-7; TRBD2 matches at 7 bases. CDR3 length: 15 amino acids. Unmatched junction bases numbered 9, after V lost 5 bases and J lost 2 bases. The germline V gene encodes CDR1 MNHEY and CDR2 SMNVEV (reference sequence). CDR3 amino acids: CASSPTWGGAYEQYF. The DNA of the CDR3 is TGTGCCAGCAGTCCCACATGGGGGGGAGCCTACGAGCAGTACTTC.

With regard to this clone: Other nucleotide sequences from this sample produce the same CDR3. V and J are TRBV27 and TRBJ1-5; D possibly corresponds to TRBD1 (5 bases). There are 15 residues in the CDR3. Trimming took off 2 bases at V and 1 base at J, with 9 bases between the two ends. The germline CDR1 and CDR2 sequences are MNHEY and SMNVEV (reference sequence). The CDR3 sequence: CASSLNRGSNQPQHF. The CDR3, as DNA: TGTGCCAGCAGTTTAAACCGGGGGAGCAATCAGCCCCAGCATTTT.

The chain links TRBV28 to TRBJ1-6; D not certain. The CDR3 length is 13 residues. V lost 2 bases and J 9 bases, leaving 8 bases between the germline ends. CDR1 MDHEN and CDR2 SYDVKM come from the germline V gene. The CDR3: CASSLTVGSPLHF. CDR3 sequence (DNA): TGTGCCAGCAGTTTAACGGTTGGTTCACCCCTCCACTTT.

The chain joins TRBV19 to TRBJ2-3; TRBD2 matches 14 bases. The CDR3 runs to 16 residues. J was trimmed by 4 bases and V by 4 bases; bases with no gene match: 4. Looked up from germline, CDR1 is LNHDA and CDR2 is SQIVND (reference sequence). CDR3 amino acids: CASSTGTSGSADTQYF. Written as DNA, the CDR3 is TGTGCCAGTAGTACCGGGACTAGCGGGAGTGCAGATACGCAGTATTTT.

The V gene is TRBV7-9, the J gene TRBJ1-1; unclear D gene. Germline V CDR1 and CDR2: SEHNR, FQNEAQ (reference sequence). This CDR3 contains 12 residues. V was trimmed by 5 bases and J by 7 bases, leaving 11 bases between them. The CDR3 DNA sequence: TGTGCCAGCAGCCCCCAGTCGGGTGAAGCTTTCTTT. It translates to CASSPQSGEAFF.

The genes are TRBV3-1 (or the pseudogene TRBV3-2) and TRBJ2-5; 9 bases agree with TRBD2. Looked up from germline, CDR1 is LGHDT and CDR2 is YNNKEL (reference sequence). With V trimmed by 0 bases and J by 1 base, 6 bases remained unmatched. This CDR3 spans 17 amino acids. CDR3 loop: CASSQEQVAGAQETQYF. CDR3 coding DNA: TGTGCCAGCAGCCAAGAGCAGGTAGCGGGGGCCCAAGAGACCCAGTACTTC.

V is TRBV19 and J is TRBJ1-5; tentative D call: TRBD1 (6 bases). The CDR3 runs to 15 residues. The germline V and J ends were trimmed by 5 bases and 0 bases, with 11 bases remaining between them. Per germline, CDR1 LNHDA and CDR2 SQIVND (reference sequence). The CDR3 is CASSWSGDSNQPQHF. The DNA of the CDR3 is TGTGCCAGTAGTTGGTCAGGGGATAGCAATCAGCCCCAGCATTTT.

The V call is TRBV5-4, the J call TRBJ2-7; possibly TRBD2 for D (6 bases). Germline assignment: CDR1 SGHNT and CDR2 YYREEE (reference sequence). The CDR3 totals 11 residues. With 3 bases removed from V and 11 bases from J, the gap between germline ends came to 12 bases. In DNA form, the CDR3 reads TGTGCCAGCAGCTGGGACTCAGTAGAGTACTTC. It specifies CASSWDSVEYF.

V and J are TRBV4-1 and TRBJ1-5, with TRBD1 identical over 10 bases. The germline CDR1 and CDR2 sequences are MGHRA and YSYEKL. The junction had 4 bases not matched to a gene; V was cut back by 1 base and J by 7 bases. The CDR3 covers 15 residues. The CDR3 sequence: CASSQVGTGAQPQHF. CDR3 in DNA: TGCGCCAGCAGCCAAGTAGGGACAGGGGCACAGCCCCAGCATTTT.

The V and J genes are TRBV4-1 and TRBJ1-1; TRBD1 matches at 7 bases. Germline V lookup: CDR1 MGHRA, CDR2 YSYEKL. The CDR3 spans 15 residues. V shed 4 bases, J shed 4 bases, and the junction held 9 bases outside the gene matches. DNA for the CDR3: TGCGCCAGCAGCCCTACAGGGGCGGGGGGCACTGAAGCTTTCTTT. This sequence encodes CASSPTGAGGTEAFF.

Here the CDR3 reads CAWSVVSADSYGYTF. As DNA, the CDR3 is TGTGCCTGGAGTGTTGTGTCGGCAGACTCTTATGGCTACACCTTC. The chain has TRBV30 and TRBJ1-2; no definite D call. V was cut by 0 bases and J by 5 bases, with 16 bases left in between. The length of the CDR3 is 15 residues. Germline assignment: CDR1 GTSNPN and CDR2 SVGIG (reference sequence).

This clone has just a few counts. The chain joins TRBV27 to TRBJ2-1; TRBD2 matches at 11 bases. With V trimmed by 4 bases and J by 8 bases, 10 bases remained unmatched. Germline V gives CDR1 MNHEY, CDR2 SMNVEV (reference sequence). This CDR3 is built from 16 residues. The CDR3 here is CASSSYLAGGLDEQFF. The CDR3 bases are TGTGCCAGCAGTTCCTACCTAGCGGGAGGTCTTGATGAGCAGTTCTTC.

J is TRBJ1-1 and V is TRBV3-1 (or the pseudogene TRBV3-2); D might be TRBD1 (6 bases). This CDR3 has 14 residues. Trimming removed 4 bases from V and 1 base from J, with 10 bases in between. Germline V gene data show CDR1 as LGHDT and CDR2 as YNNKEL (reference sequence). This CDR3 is CASSPLTGNTEAFF. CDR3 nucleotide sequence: TGTGCCAGCAGCCCCTTGACAGGGAACACTGAAGCTTTCTTT.

The chain's CDR3 is CASSYPHSSYEQYF. DNA for the CDR3: TGTGCCAGCAGCTACCCTCACAGCTCCTACGAGCAGTACTTC. The chain links TRBV7-9 to TRBJ2-7; D uncertain. The germline V gene has CDR1 SEHNR and CDR2 FQNEAQ (reference sequence). The CDR3 is made up of 14 amino acids. V was pared by 4 bases and J by 0 bases, with 10 bases between.

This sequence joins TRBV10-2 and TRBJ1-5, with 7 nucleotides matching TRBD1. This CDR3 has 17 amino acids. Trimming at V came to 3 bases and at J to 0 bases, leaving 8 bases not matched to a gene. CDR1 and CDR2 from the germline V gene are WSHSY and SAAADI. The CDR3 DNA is TGCGCCAGCAGTGATGGGACAGACGTATATAGCAATCAGCCCCAGCATTTT. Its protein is CASSDGTDVYSNQPQHF.

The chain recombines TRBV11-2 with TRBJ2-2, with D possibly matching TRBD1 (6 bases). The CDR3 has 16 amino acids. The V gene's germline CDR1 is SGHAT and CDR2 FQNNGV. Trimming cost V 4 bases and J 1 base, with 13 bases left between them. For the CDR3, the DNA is TGTGCCAGCAGCTCCACTACGGGACAGAACACCGGGGAGCTGTTTTTT. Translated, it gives CASSSTTGQNTGELFF.

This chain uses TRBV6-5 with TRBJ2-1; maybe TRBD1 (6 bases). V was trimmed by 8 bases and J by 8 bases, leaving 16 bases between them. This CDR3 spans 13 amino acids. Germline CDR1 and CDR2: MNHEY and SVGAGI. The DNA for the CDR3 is TGTGCCAGCTCAGCAAGGGGGTTGGATGAGCAGTTCTTC. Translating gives CASSARGLDEQFF.

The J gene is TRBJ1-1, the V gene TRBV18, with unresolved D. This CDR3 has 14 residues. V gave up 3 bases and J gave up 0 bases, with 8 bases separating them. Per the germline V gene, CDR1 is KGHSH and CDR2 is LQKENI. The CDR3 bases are TGTGCCAGCTCACCGCGGCAGATGAACACTGAAGCTTTCTTT. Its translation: CASSPRQMNTEAFF. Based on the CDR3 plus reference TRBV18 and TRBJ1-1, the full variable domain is NAGVMQNPRHLVRRRGQEARLRCSPMKGHSHVYWYRQLPEEGLKFMVYLQKENIIDESGMPKERFSAEFPKEGPSILRIQQVVRGDSAAYFCASSPRQMNTEAFFGQGTRLTVV.

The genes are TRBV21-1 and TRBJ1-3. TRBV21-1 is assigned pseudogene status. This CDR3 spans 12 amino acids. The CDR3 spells CASSKGEGTIYF. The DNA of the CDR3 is TGTGCCAGCAGCAAAGGGGAGGGCACCATATATTTT.

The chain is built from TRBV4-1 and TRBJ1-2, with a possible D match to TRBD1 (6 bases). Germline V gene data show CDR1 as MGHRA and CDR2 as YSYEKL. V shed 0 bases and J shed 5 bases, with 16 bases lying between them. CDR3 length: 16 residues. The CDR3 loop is CASSQDRGGVWYGYTF. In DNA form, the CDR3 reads TGCGCCAGCAGCCAAGATCGAGGGGGGGTTTGGTATGGCTACACCTTC.